This T cell receptor beta chain was identified in a study of OX40 agonist ivuxolimab in advanced cancers. Background on the study: The study reported partial responses in three patients: one hepatocellular carcinoma, two cutaneous melanoma.

This clone has more than one count but fewer than ten. Its cognate antigen is unknown. CDR3 size: 12 residues. V lost 10 bases and J lost 1; bases outside the gene matches: 1. Germline V gives CDR1 SNHLY, CDR2 FYNNEI. Assay: immunoSEQ multiplex PCR; the TCRdb copy retains only in-frame clones and omits some. This table has approximately 70,000 clones, roughly 80% appearing once. Regarding the study as a whole: On average, CD8+ T cells had more expanded clones than CD4+.

This chain links TRBV2 with TRBJ1-1; 9 bases line up with TRBD1. Sample: CD4+ or CD8+ T cells sorted from blood, taken in a trial of the OX40 agonist ivuxolimab. The receptor was derived from an adult with an advanced solid tumor such as melanoma, head and neck, liver or kidney cancer. The CDR3 DNA sequence: TGTGCCACGGACAGGGGGAACACTGAAGCTTTCTTT. Encoded protein: CATDRGNTEAFF. Full variable domain (missing parts from reference TRBV2 and TRBJ1-1): EPEVTQTPSHQVTQMGQEVILRCVPISNHLYFYWYRQILGQKVEFLVSFYNNEISEKSEIFDDQFSVERPDGSNFTLKIRSTKLEDSAMYFCATDRGNTEAFFGQGTRLTVV.